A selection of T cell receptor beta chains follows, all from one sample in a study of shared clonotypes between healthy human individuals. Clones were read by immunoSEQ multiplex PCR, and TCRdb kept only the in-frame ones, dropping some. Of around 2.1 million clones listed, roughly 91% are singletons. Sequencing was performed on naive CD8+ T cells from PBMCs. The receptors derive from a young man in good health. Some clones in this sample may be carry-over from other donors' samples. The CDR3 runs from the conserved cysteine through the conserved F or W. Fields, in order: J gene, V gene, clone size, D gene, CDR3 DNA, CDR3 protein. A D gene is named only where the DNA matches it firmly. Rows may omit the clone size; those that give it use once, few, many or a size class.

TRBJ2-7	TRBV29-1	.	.	TGCAGCGCAAGAGGGGGGGAAGGCGAGCAGTACTTC	CSARGGEGEQYF
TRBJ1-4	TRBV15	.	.	TGTGCCACCAGCAGGGAAGCAGGGCCTGGGGAAAAACTGTTTTTT	CATSREAGPGEKLFF
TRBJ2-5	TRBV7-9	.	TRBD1	TGTGCCAGCAGCTCCCGACAGGGGGTCGAGACCCAGTACTTC	CASSSRQGVETQYF
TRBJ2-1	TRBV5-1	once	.	TGCGCCAGCAGCCCGGTAGCCCCCAATGAGCAGTTCTTC	CASSPVAPNEQFF
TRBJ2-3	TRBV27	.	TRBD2	TGTGCCAGCAAACCCTGGGGCGGGAGCCCAGATACGCAGTATTTT	CASKPWGGSPDTQYF
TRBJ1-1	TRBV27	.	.	TGTGCCAGCAGTTCGAGGGGGATCACTGAAGCTTTCTTT	CASSSRGITEAFF
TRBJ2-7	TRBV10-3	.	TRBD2	TGTGCCATCAGTGAGCTCCGGACTAGAGACTACGAGCAGTACTTC	CAISELRTRDYEQYF
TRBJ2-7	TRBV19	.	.	TGTGCCAGTAGTATAAACGGACAGTACGAGCAGTACTTC	CASSINGQYEQYF
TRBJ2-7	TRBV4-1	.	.	TGCGCCAGCAGCCAAGCTCGGGGCTACGAGCAGTACTTC	CASSQARGYEQYF
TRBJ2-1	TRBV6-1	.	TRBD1	TGTGCCAGCAGTGGGGGACAGGGCCCCTACAATGAGCAGTTCTTC	CASSGGQGPYNEQFF
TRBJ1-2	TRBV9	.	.	TGTGCCAGCACCGAGTTTAGGGACTCAGAGAACTATGGCTACACCTTC	CASTEFRDSENYGYTF
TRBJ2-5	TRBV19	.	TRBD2	TGTGCCAGTAATGTACGCTACCGACTAGCGGGAGACCAAGAGACCCAGTACTTC	CASNVRYRLAGDQETQYF
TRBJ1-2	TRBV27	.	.	TGTGCCAGCAGTTTATGGGCAGGGAACTATGGCTACACCTTC	CASSLWAGNYGYTF
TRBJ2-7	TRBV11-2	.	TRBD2	TGTGCCAGCAGCTTAGATTCAGCTAGCGGGCTCTACGAGCAGTACTTC	CASSLDSASGLYEQYF
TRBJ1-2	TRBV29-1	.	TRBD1	TGCAGCGTTCGGACAGGGGGCAACTATGGCTACACCTTC	CSVRTGGNYGYTF
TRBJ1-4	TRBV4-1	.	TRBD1	TGCGCCAGCAGCGACAGGGGAACTAATGAAAAACTGTTTTTT	CASSDRGTNEKLFF
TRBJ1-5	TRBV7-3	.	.	TGTGCCAGCAGCTTAATCTTCGCTCCGGCCGTGGGTCAGCCCCAGCATTTT	CASSLIFAPAVGQPQHF
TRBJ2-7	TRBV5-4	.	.	TGTGCCAGCAGTCTGACCGGGACCGATTACGAGCAGTACTTC	CASSLTGTDYEQYF
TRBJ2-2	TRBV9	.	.	TGTGCCAGCAGCGCCAATCGTGGGACGGCGAACACCGGGGAGCTGTTTTTT	CASSANRGTANTGELFF
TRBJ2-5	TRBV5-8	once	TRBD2	TGTGCCAGCAGCACAGGACTAGCGGGCCACCAAGAGACCCAGTACTTC	CASSTGLAGHQETQYF
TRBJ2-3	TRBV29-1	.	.	TGCAGCGTTGAATTAAATAGCGAGTTGGATACGCAGTATTTT	CSVELNSELDTQYF
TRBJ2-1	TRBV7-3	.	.	TGTGCCAGCAGCTTAATGGTGTTGGAAATTAATGAGCAGTTCTTC	CASSLMVLEINEQFF
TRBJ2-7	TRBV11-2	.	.	TGTGCCAGCAGCTCCAGAGGGAGTGCTCATTCCTACGAGCAGTACTTC	CASSSRGSAHSYEQYF
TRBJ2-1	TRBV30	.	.	TGTGCCTGGAGTGTAGCCCAGCCACCGCTCAATGAGCAGTTCTTC	CAWSVAQPPLNEQFF
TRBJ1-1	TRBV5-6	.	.	TGTGCCAGCAGCCCAGGACTGTCCCCGACTGAAGCTTTCTTT	CASSPGLSPTEAFF
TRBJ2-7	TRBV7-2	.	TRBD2	TGTGCCAGCAGCTTTAGCGGGATCGTCTCCGAGCAGTACTTC	CASSFSGIVSEQYF
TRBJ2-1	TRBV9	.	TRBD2	TGTGCCAGCAGCGTAACCGTGGGAGGGCCGGATGAGCAGTTCTTC	CASSVTVGGPDEQFF
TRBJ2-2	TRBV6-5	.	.	TGTGCCAGCAGTTACTCCCGCGGACCCGGGGAGCTGTTTTTT	CASSYSRGPGELFF
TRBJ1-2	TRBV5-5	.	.	TGTGCCAGCAGCTTGGTAATAGGGAATAGGGATGGCTACACCTTC	CASSLVIGNRDGYTF
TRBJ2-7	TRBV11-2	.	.	TGTGCCAGCAGCTTTTTTGGAGGGCACTACGAGCAGTACTTC	CASSFFGGHYEQYF
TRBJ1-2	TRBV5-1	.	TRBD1	TGCGCCAGCAGCTGGAACCCCCGGGACAGGGTCAATGGCTACACCTTC	CASSWNPRDRVNGYTF
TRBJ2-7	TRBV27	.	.	TGTGCCAGCAGTTCTCGACAGGTGACCTACGAGCAGTACTTC	CASSSRQVTYEQYF
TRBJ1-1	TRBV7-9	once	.	TGTGCCAGCAGCTTAGCCAGGAACACTGAAGCTTTCTTT	CASSLARNTEAFF
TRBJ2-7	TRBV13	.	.	TGTGCCAGCAGCTTTTTCGGGGAATCCGCCTACGAGCAGTACTTC	CASSFFGESAYEQYF
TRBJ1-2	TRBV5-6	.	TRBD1	TGTGCCAGCAGCTTAGGTGGACAGGGGAGTGGCTACACCTTC	CASSLGGQGSGYTF
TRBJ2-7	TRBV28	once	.	TGTGCCAGCAGTTGGCCCGGGACCTCCTACGAGCAGTACTTC	CASSWPGTSYEQYF
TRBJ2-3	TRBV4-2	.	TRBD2	TGTGCCAGCAGCCAATCCAGGACTAGTCCTCTCACAGATACGCAGTATTTT	CASSQSRTSPLTDTQYF
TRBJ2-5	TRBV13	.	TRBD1	TGTGCCAGCAGCTTATGGGACAGGGGGGCGTGGGAGACCCAGTACTTC	CASSLWDRGAWETQYF
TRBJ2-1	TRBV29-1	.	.	TGCAGCGTTGAAGATCAGAGGGATCACGAGCAGTTCTTC	CSVEDQRDHEQFF
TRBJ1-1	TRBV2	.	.	TGTGCCAGCAGTATAGGCGGACTCACTGAAGCTTTCTTT	CASSIGGLTEAFF
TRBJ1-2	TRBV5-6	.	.	TGTGCCAGCAGCTTCGGCAGGGGTGGCTACACCTTC	CASSFGRGGYTF
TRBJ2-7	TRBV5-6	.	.	TGTGCCAGCAGCTTGGACAGGGTACACTACGAGCAGTACTTC	CASSLDRVHYEQYF
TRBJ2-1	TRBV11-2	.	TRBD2	TGTGCCAGCAGCTTAGGTTGGGGGGGCAATGAGCAGTTCTTC	CASSLGWGGNEQFF
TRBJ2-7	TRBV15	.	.	TGTGCCACCAGCAGAGATTTGGAAAGCCCGTACGTGCAGTACTTC	CATSRDLESPYVQYF
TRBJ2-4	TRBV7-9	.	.	TGTGCCAGCAGCTTGAGGGGCGAGAGGGAACAAAACATTCAGTACTTC	CASSLRGEREQNIQYF
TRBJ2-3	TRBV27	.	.	TGTGCCAGCCGCTCGGCGACCTTCACAGATACGCAGTATTTT	CASRSATFTDTQYF